Listed below are T cell receptor beta chains from one sample, sequenced in a study of PD-L1 blockade in urothelial cancer. Here immunoSEQ multiplex PCR was the method, and the copy in TCRdb shows in-frame clones only, minus some. The sample has 90,000 or so clones, approximately 88% seen once. The specimen comprised PBMCs, sampled around atezolizumab (anti-PD-L1) treatment. Receptors originate from a woman aged 80 or over with urothelial cancer. CDR3s include the opening cysteine and the closing phenylalanine or tryptophan. Each record gives: CDR3 DNA, CDR3 protein, clone size, J gene, D gene, V gene. A D gene is named only where the DNA matches it firmly. A row's size may be missing; if present it is once, few, many or a size class.

TGTGCCAGCAGGGAAATGACAGGCCTCAATCAGCCCCAGCATTTT | CASREMTGLNQPQHF | few | TRBJ1-5 | NA | TRBV2
TGTGCCAGCAGTTACTCGCGGGGCCGCGAAAAACTGTTTTTT | CASSYSRGREKLFF | NA | TRBJ1-4 | NA | TRBV6-5
TGTGCCAGCAGCCCCCCCGGGACAGGTGACGGCGATGAGCAGTTCTTC | CASSPPGTGDGDEQFF | NA | TRBJ2-1 | TRBD1 | TRBV7-9
TGCGCCAGCAGTGCGGGAGGCACCGTTTTTGATACGCAGTATTTT | CASSAGGTVFDTQYF | once | TRBJ2-3 | TRBD2 | TRBV5-1
TGTGCCAGCAGTCCAGGGGGCGGATATGGCTACACCTTC | CASSPGGGYGYTF | NA | TRBJ1-2 | TRBD1 | TRBV6-4
TGTGCCAGCAGCTTAACCGGTAATTCCTACAATGAGCAGTTCTTC | CASSLTGNSYNEQFF | NA | TRBJ2-1 | NA | TRBV7-3
TGTGCCAGCAGTCTGGACAGAAACTACAATGAGCAGTTCTTC | CASSLDRNYNEQFF | NA | TRBJ2-1 | NA | TRBV27
TGCGCCAGCTTCCCTTTCAGGGGTCCTAACTATGGCTACACCTTC | CASFPFRGPNYGYTF | NA | TRBJ1-2 | NA | TRBV23-1
TGTGCCAGCAGTTCATCAACAGGGGGCCTTTTGGGTGGCTACACCTTC | CASSSSTGGLLGGYTF | once | TRBJ1-2 | TRBD1 | TRBV28
TGTGCCAGCAGCCCCGGGACAGGGGAGCGGGGAGAGACCCAGTACTTC | CASSPGTGERGETQYF | NA | TRBJ2-5 | TRBD1 | TRBV7-3
TGTGCCAGCAGTGGGGGGACAGACCAAAACACTGAAGCTTTCTTT | CASSGGTDQNTEAFF | NA | TRBJ1-1 | TRBD1 | TRBV6-1
TGTGCCAGCAGCCCCCCTCAGGGAATGGGTGCTGAAGCTTTCTTT | CASSPPQGMGAEAFF | NA | TRBJ1-1 | NA | TRBV28
TGTGCCTGGAGCAACACGGGGGGACAGCCCCAGCATTTT | CAWSNTGGQPQHF | few | TRBJ1-5 | NA | TRBV30
TGTGCCAGCAGCTCCCGGACTAGCGGGAGTTACACAGATACGCAGTATTTT | CASSSRTSGSYTDTQYF | NA | TRBJ2-3 | TRBD2 | TRBV11-3
TGTGCCAGCAGCAGAGTACCGGGACAGGGGGCCGGAAACACCATATATTTT | CASSRVPGQGAGNTIYF | NA | TRBJ1-3 | TRBD1 | TRBV7-9
TGTGCCAGCAGCCTCACAGGGGATGGTGAAGCTTTCTTT | CASSLTGDGEAFF | NA | TRBJ1-1 | TRBD1 | TRBV7-3
TGTGCCAGCAGTTCTCGGACAGGGGGAAGGGGCTACACCTTC | CASSSRTGGRGYTF | NA | TRBJ1-2 | TRBD1 | TRBV6-5
TGTGCCAGCAGCGTAGGTGGTAGCGTGGGGGAGACCCAGTACTTC | CASSVGGSVGETQYF | NA | TRBJ2-5 | NA | TRBV9
TGTGCCAGCAGTTCGACGACAGTCTCTGGAAACACCATATATTTT | CASSSTTVSGNTIYF | once | TRBJ1-3 | NA | TRBV27
TGTGCCAGCAGTGAAGCAGGCAGGAATGAGCAGTTCTTC | CASSEAGRNEQFF | NA | TRBJ2-1 | NA | TRBV2
TGCGCCAGCAGCTACTCGTCCAGCGGGAGGTCCCACACCGGGGAGCTGTTTTTT | CASSYSSSGRSHTGELFF | NA | TRBJ2-2 | TRBD2 | TRBV5-1
TGTGCCAGCAGTCAGGGCATCCCAACTAATGAAAAACTGTTTTTT | CASSQGIPTNEKLFF | NA | TRBJ1-4 | NA | TRBV11-2
TGTGCCAGCAGCTCGTTTAGCGTCTCCCCCAATGAGCAGTTCTTC | CASSSFSVSPNEQFF | NA | TRBJ2-1 | NA | TRBV7-3
TGTGCCAGCAGATACGGGACTAGCGATACCGGGGAGCTGTTTTTT | CASRYGTSDTGELFF | NA | TRBJ2-2 | TRBD2 | TRBV27
TGTGCCATCAGTGAGTTGACTCGAACCAACACCGGGGAGCTGTTTTTT | CAISELTRTNTGELFF | NA | TRBJ2-2 | NA | TRBV10-3
TGTGCCAGTAGTAGGGGTAGGGGTCGTGGTAATGAAAAACTGTTTTTT | CASSRGRGRGNEKLFF | NA | TRBJ1-4 | NA | TRBV19
TGTGCCAGCAGTTCCCACGACAGGTTAGGGAACACCGGGGAGCTGTTTTTT | CASSSHDRLGNTGELFF | NA | TRBJ2-2 | NA | TRBV27
TGTGCCTGGGGTCGCAGGGGGCCGGTTGAGCAGTACTTC | CAWGRRGPVEQYF | NA | TRBJ2-7 | TRBD1 | TRBV30
TGTGCCAGCAGCTTAGTACGGGACATGTATGAGCAGTTCTTC | CASSLVRDMYEQFF | NA | TRBJ2-1 | NA | TRBV7-9
TGTGCCAGCAGTCCGACGGGAAATAGCAATCAGCCCCAGCATTTT | CASSPTGNSNQPQHF | few | TRBJ1-5 | NA | TRBV27
TGTGCCAGCAGCTTAAAATGGGACAGGGGCACCTCCGAGCAGTACTTC | CASSLKWDRGTSEQYF | NA | TRBJ2-7 | TRBD1 | TRBV5-6